The 23 T cell receptor beta chains reported below all come from one sample, sequenced in a study of human T cells and chemical hapten exposure (dated by TCRdb to about 2021). Libraries were prepared through RACE. For sequencing, a NextSeq 500 was employed. TCRdb trimmed the raw reads at Q25, called clones with MiXCR and kept productive beta chains. CDR3 protein duplicates are merged, each entry listing the most common genes and DNA. Recorded for this sample are roughly 200,000 distinct CDR3 sequences; around 24% of them occurred a single time. The top ten clonotypes cover 6.7% of the sample. The sample's time point label is to be understood as: patch test 1, 2 weeks after DPC sensitization. In light of the paper, this sample's treatment or condition label describes: therapeutic diphenylcyclopropenone sensitization with weekly scalp DPC. Sequences were derived from whole blood, sampled in connection with sensitization to the hapten diphenylcyclopropenone (DPC). These receptors originate from a woman between 50 and 59 years old with alopecia areata. Some clones in this sample may be carry-over from other donors' samples.

The chain links TRBV11-2 to TRBJ2-3, with 8 bases matching TRBD2. The CDR3 has 17 residues. Per the germline V gene, CDR1 is SGHAT and CDR2 is FQNNGV. J was trimmed by 2 bases and V by 7 bases; bases with no gene match: 14. As DNA, the CDR3 is TGTGCCAGCAAGTCGTTGCGTGGGCGGGAGGACACAGATACGCAGTATTTT. Its translation is CASKSLRGREDTDTQYF.

This clonotype has a handful of counts. J is TRBJ2-1 and V is TRBV15; 11 bases map to TRBD2. The CDR3 covers 16 residues. J was trimmed by 8 bases and V by 0 bases; bases with no gene match: 6. The V gene's germline CDR1 is LNHNV and CDR2 YYDKDF (reference sequence). The CDR3 reads CATSRDISGRGDEQFF. The CDR3 DNA follows: TGTGCCACCAGCAGAGATATTAGCGGGAGGGGCGATGAGCAGTTCTTC.

This clonotype was seen more than once but under ten times. The chain carries TRBV12-3 or TRBV12-4 and TRBJ2-1; 13 nucleotides align to TRBD2. The CDR3 runs to 14 residues. With 7 bases clipped from V and 4 bases from J, the junction kept 1 base outside the gene matches. The CDR3 sequence is CASMGLAGYNEQFF. In DNA, the CDR3 is TGTGCCAGCATGGGACTAGCGGGATACAATGAGCAGTTCTTC.

J is TRBJ2-1 and V is TRBV5-1; tentatively, D is TRBD2 (5 bases). V gave up 5 bases and J gave up 1 base, with 13 bases separating them. The V gene's germline CDR1 is SGHRS and CDR2 YFSETQ. This CDR3 contains 15 residues. The CDR3 coding sequence is TGCGCCAGCAGATCCCTAGCCTCGTCCTACAATGAGCAGTTCTTC. This sequence encodes CASRSLASSYNEQFF.

This clonotype turned up a few times. This chain uses TRBV2 with TRBJ1-2; weak D call: TRBD1 (5 bases). The CDR3 extends over 13 amino acids. The germline gives CDR1 SNHLY, CDR2 FYNNEI. V was cut by 5 bases and J by 7 bases, with 14 bases left in between. CDR3 nucleotide sequence: TGTGCCAGCAGTTCTCAAATAGGGGTTGGCTACACCTTC. The encoded protein is CASSSQIGVGYTF.

In its sample, this clonotype was seen a few times. This chain joins TRBV29-1 and TRBJ2-2; D ambiguous. Germline lookup yields CDR1 SQVTM and CDR2 ANQGSEA. The CDR3 runs to 14 residues. V lost 7 bases and J 1 base, leaving 13 bases between the germline ends. DNA of the CDR3: TGCAGCGCAAAAGACATAAAGAACACCGGGGAGCTGTTTTTT. Translated, it gives CSAKDIKNTGELFF.

The table lists this clonotype with many counts. The CDR3 spells CSVRQGNQPQHF. The DNA of the CDR3 is TGCAGCGTTCGACAGGGCAATCAGCCCCAGCATTTT. The genes are TRBV29-1 and TRBJ1-5; D might be TRBD1 (6 bases). This CDR3 is 12 amino acids long. The V gene's germline CDR1 is SQVTM and CDR2 ANQGSEA. The V and J ends lost 5 bases and 2 bases respectively, with 7 bases between them.

The chain's CDR3 is CASSLWRDTEAFF. The CDR3 DNA reads as TGTGCCAGCAGCTTATGGCGAGACACTGAAGCTTTCTTT. The chain carries TRBV7-9 and TRBJ1-1; D is uncertain. Germline V gene lookup returns CDR1 SEHNR and CDR2 FQNEAQ (reference sequence). The CDR3 totals 13 residues. The V end was cut by 2 bases, the J end by 3 bases, with 7 bases between.

This clonotype was picked up a small number of times. The chain has TRBV5-1 and TRBJ2-7; 8 bases agree with TRBD1. The J segment lost 0 bases and the V segment lost 4 bases, leaving 9 bases of the junction unmatched. The CDR3 has 16 amino acids. Per the germline V gene, CDR1 is SGHRS and CDR2 is YFSETQ. The CDR3 DNA reads TGCGCCAGCAGCGCCGGGACAGGTCTCTACTCCTACGAGCAGTACTTC. Translation: CASSAGTGLYSYEQYF.

The genes are TRBV6-5 and TRBJ1-6, with D possibly being TRBD1 (5 bases). The CDR3 is 16 residues long. The V and J ends lost 7 bases and 2 bases respectively, with 15 bases between them. Germline V gene sequence: CDR1 MNHEY, CDR2 SVGAGI. CDR3 sequence reads: CASTLSGAAYNSPLHF. CDR3 in DNA: TGTGCCAGCACCTTATCCGGGGCAGCCTATAATTCACCCCTCCACTTT.

This clonotype occurred a few times. The chain couples TRBV18 to TRBJ1-5; D is undetermined. Germline V gives CDR1 KGHSH, CDR2 LQKENI. Deletions cut 6 bases from V and 4 bases from J, with 10 bases between. The CDR3 consists of 13 residues. Here the CDR3 reads CASSAGRNQPQHF. The CDR3 bases are TGTGCCAGCTCGGCCGGCAGGAATCAGCCCCAGCATTTT.

The rearrangement joins TRBV2 to TRBJ1-1; 7 bases map to TRBD1. V lost 10 bases to trimming and J lost 5 bases; unmatched junction nucleotides: 10. In germline, CDR1 is SNHLY, CDR2 FYNNEI. This CDR3 contains 13 residues. CDR3 amino acids: CATLTGAGTEAFF. CDR3 nucleotide sequence: TGTGCCACCCTCACAGGGGCTGGGACTGAAGCTTTCTTT. Together with reference TRBV2 and TRBJ1-1, the CDR3 gives the full variable domain: EPEVTQTPSHQVTQMGQEVILRCVPISNHLYFYWYRQILGQKVEFLVSFYNNEISEKSEIFDDQFSVERPDGSNFTLKIRSTKLEDSAMYFCATLTGAGTEAFFGQGTRLTVV.

The chain employs TRBV7-6 and TRBJ2-1; 7 positions match TRBD1. The CDR3 is 15 residues long. The V and J ends lost 2 bases and 9 bases, in that order; junction bases with no gene match: 10. Looked up from germline, CDR1 is SGHVS and CDR2 is FNYEAQ. As DNA, the CDR3 is TGTGCCAGCAGCTTAAGGGGGCAGGGCGTGGGTGAGCAGTTCTTC. Its protein is CASSLRGQGVGEQFF. Together with reference TRBV7-6 and TRBJ2-1, the CDR3 gives the full variable domain: GAGVSQSPRYKVTKRGQDVALRCDPISGHVSLYWYRQALGQGPEFLTYFNYEAQQDKSGLPNDRFSAERPEGSISTLTIQRTEQRDSAMYRCASSLRGQGVGEQFFGPGTRLTVL.

The table lists this clonotype with a few counts. The rearrangement links TRBV7-9 to TRBJ2-7, with D hard to call. V was shortened by 1 base and J by 6 bases, with 10 bases between the two germline ends. Germline CDR1 is SEHNR and CDR2 is FQNEAQ (reference sequence). CDR3 length: 13 amino acids. CDR3 in amino acids: CASSLGGIGEQYF. CDR3 DNA: TGTGCCAGCAGCTTAGGGGGAATCGGCGAGCAGTACTTC.

V and J are TRBV28 and TRBJ1-6; D uncertain. CDR1 and CDR2 (germline): MDHEN, SYDVKM. Trimming removed 7 bases at V and 8 bases at J, with 12 bases between. The CDR3 contains 13 residues. The CDR3: CASIGPLDSPLHF. The CDR3 coding sequence is TGTGCCAGCATAGGTCCTTTGGATTCACCCCTCCACTTT.

The chain has TRBV12-3 or TRBV12-4 and TRBJ2-6; D ambiguous. V lost 2 bases, J lost 2 bases, and 4 bases lay in between. The CDR3 runs 14 residues. This chain's CDR3 is CASSLRAGANVLTF. The DNA for the CDR3 is TGTGCCAGCAGTTTAAGGGCTGGGGCCAACGTCCTGACTTTC.

This clonotype was detected many times. The gene calls are TRBV5-1 and TRBJ1-1; D remains unclear. In germline, CDR1 is SGHRS, CDR2 YFSETQ. The V end lost 2 bases, the J end lost 8 bases, and 13 bases lay between the germline ends. This CDR3 contains 13 residues. DNA for the CDR3: TGCGCCAGCAGCTTTGACGACACACTGGAAGCTTTCTTT. Translating it yields CASSFDDTLEAFF.

The chain couples TRBV4-2 to TRBJ2-2, with D possibly matching TRBD1 (5 bases). Germline loops: CDR1 LGHNA, CDR2 YNFKEQ. Trimming stripped 0 bases from V and 3 bases from J, with 11 bases between. The CDR3 sequence is 16 residues long. This CDR3 is CASSQEARADTGELFF. CDR3 coding DNA: TGTGCCAGCAGCCAAGAGGCCAGGGCGGACACCGGGGAGCTGTTTTTT.

The chain joins TRBV12-3 or TRBV12-4 to TRBJ1-5; D is possibly TRBD1 (5 bases). CDR3 size: 13 residues. The V end lost 5 bases, the J end lost 7 bases, and 12 bases lay between the germline ends. In DNA, the CDR3 is TGTGCCAGCAGTCAGGGAAGGGGACAGCCCCAGCATTTT. As protein: CASSQGRGQPQHF.

The V gene is TRBV5-4, the J gene TRBJ2-1; D is unclear. Germline CDR1 is SGHNT and CDR2 is YYREEE (reference sequence). This CDR3 contains 11 residues. Trimming removed 0 bases at V and 6 bases at J, with 1 base between. The CDR3 DNA follows: TGTGCCAGCAGCTTGGGCAATGAGCAGTTCTTC. Amino acids: CASSLGNEQFF.

This clonotype was seen ten or more times. This chain links TRBV20-1 with TRBJ1-1; perhaps TRBD1 as D (5 bases). This CDR3 is 12 amino acids long. Germline V gene sequence: CDR1 DFQATT, CDR2 SNEGSKA (reference sequence). The CDR3 nucleotides are TGCAGCCCATTCGGGGCGAACACTGAAGCTTTCTTT. Protein sequence: CSPFGANTEAFF.

The sample holds a few counts of this clonotype. This CDR3 reads CASSSEDQETQYF. CDR3 DNA sequence: TGTGCCAGCAGCTCGGAGGATCAAGAGACCCAGTACTTC. This chain joins TRBV7-8 and TRBJ2-5; D might be TRBD2 (5 bases). The CDR3 is 13 amino acids. The V and J ends lost 4 bases and 2 bases respectively, with 8 bases between them. Looked up from germline, CDR1 is SGHVS and CDR2 is FQNEAQ.

Points on this clonotype: A junction boundary mismatches the germline segment, possibly from a read error. The rearrangement uses TRBV9 and TRBJ2-5; 8 positions match TRBD2. The germline gives CDR1 SGDLS, CDR2 YYNGEE. The CDR3 covers 15 residues. The CDR3 sequence is CASSPLAGSQGTQYF. The DNA for the CDR3 is TGTGCCAGCAGCCCCTTAGCGGGAAGTCAAGGGACCCAGTACTTC.